Shown below are 24 T cell receptor beta chains from a single sample sequenced in a study of T cell repertoires in cytomegalovirus infection. TCRdb ran MiXCR on the reads and lists one entry per CDR3 protein. The sample includes about 920,000 distinct CDR3 sequences, around a third seen only once; the top ten take about 14%. No cognate antigen is known for these TCRs. The specimen comprised cultured CD8+ T cells from PBMCs, sampled from culture after CMV antigen stimulation. All receptors derive from a human donor in good health (CMV status not recorded). Some clones in this sample may be carry-over from other donors' samples.

V and J are TRBV12-3 or TRBV12-4 and TRBJ1-1; possible D gene TRBD1, 6 bases. The V and J ends lost 3 bases and 7 bases respectively, with 18 bases between them. There are 15 residues in the CDR3. CDR3 sequence: CASSFRGWGEGEAFF. The CDR3 DNA reads as TGTGCCAGCAGTTTTAGGGGGTGGGGAGAGGGTGAAGCTTTCTTT.

The V call is TRBV20-1, the J call TRBJ1-1; TRBD1 is a possible D gene (6 bases). The CDR3 runs to 14 residues. Germline lookup yields CDR1 DFQATT and CDR2 SNEGSKA (reference sequence). The V end was cut by 0 bases, the J end by 1 base, with 9 bases between. As DNA, the CDR3 is TGCAGTGCTAGAGATATCAGGGGGAACACTGAAGCTTTCTTT. The encoded protein is CSARDIRGNTEAFF.

V is TRBV12-3 or TRBV12-4 and J is TRBJ1-1; D gene ambiguous. Trimming left V 6 bases short and J 6 bases short, with 11 bases between. The CDR3 loop spans 12 amino acids. The DNA of the CDR3 is TGTGCCAGCAGAATAGGGTTGGCTGAAGCTTTCTTT. This translates into CASRIGLAEAFF.

A few counts support this clonotype. The chain couples TRBV25-1 to TRBJ2-2, with 10 positions matching TRBD1. This CDR3 is built from 14 residues. The trim removed 6 bases at V and 5 bases at J, leaving 3 bases unmatched. The germline gives CDR1 MGHDK, CDR2 SYGVNS. Here the CDR3 reads CASRDRGWTGELFF. The CDR3 region has the DNA TGTGCCAGCAGGGACAGGGGGTGGACCGGGGAGCTGTTTTTT.

The rearrangement links TRBV6-1 to TRBJ2-1, with 10 bases identical to TRBD1. The junction had 9 bases not matched to a gene; V was cut back by 6 bases and J by 4 bases. Germline loops: CDR1 MNHNS, CDR2 SASEGT. CDR3 length: 16 residues. The CDR3 region has the DNA TGTGCCAGCAGCCGGACGACAGGGGGCTATTACAATGAGCAGTTCTTC. Amino acid sequence: CASSRTTGGYYNEQFF.

The rearrangement uses TRBV6-2 or TRBV6-3 and TRBJ2-1; TRBD1 is a possible D gene (5 bases). Trimming took 5 bases from V and 6 from J, leaving 14 bases between them. Germline V lookup: CDR1 MNHEY, CDR2 SVGEGT. The CDR3 spans 14 residues. CDR3 in amino acids: CASSLWTTTNEQFF. CDR3 sequence (DNA): TGTGCCAGCAGTCTCTGGACAACCACCAATGAGCAGTTCTTC.

The chain links TRBV20-1 to TRBJ2-3; TRBD2 agrees at 9 bases. Trimming at V came to 0 bases and at J to 1 base, leaving 8 bases not matched to a gene. CDR1 is DFQATT and CDR2 is SNEGSKA in the germline V gene (reference sequence). CDR3 length equals 17 residues. CDR3 DNA sequence: TGCAGTGCTAGAGATGGGAGCGGGGGGCCTCGCACAGATACGCAGTATTTT. This sequence encodes CSARDGSGGPRTDTQYF.

The rearrangement links TRBV27 to TRBJ1-6, with 7 positions matching TRBD1. V was clipped by 7 bases and J by 12 bases; unmatched bases: 12. CDR3 length equals 14 residues. Germline lookup yields CDR1 MNHEY and CDR2 SMNVEV (reference sequence). CDR3: CASTTGGQLLPLHF. The DNA of the CDR3 is TGTGCCAGCACTACCGGGGGACAGTTGTTACCCCTCCACTTT.

Only a few counts were recorded for this clonotype. The gene calls are TRBV28 and TRBJ2-3, with TRBD1 identical over 7 bases. Germline CDR1 reads MDHEN; CDR2 reads SYDVKM. Trimming cost V 5 bases and J 5 bases; bases outside gene matches: 13. The CDR3 sequence is 16 residues long. CDR3 bases: TGTGCCAGCAGTGAACCCCAGGGGGATACGCAAGATACGCAGTATTTT. Translation: CASSEPQGDTQDTQYF.

This chain uses TRBV4-3 with TRBJ1-2; D gene unclear. Germline CDR1 is LGHNA and CDR2 is YSLEER. The V and J ends lost 4 bases and 5 bases respectively, with 17 bases between them. The CDR3 has 15 amino acids. This chain's CDR3 is CASSPREAVLYGYTF. The CDR3 DNA follows: TGCGCCAGCAGCCCTCGTGAGGCAGTACTATATGGCTACACCTTC.

The V call is TRBV9, the J call TRBJ2-7, with no clear D. Germline V gives CDR1 SGDLS, CDR2 YYNGEE. Trimming stripped 0 bases from V and 4 bases from J, with 8 bases between. CDR3 length equals 13 residues. The CDR3 region is CASSVALGYEQYF. In DNA form, the CDR3 reads TGTGCCAGCAGCGTAGCATTAGGGTACGAGCAGTACTTC. Complete variable domain (other parts from reference TRBV9 and TRBJ2-7): DSGVTQTPKHLITATGQRVTLRCSPRSGDLSVYWYQQSLDQGLQFLIQYYNGEERAKGNILERFSAQQFPDLHSELNLSSLELGDSALYFCASSVALGYEQYFGPGTRLTVT.

This clonotype was recorded a few times. This chain links TRBV6-1 with TRBJ2-7; no firm D call. Germline V gene sequence: CDR1 MNHNS, CDR2 SASEGT. The CDR3 is 13 residues long. V was shortened by 5 bases and J by 2 bases, with 10 bases between the two germline ends. This CDR3 is CASSLDVPYEQYV. CDR3 coding DNA: TGTGCCAGCAGTCTGGACGTGCCCTACGAGCAGTACGTC.

This clonotype was seen more than once but under ten times. Written as DNA, the CDR3 is TGCAGTGCTAGGCTAGGCCCCACCGGGGAGCTGTTTTTT. Translated: CSARLGPTGELFF. The chain links TRBV20-1 to TRBJ2-2; D is undetermined. The length of the CDR3 is 13 residues. Per the germline V gene, CDR1 is DFQATT and CDR2 is SNEGSKA (reference sequence). V lost 3 bases to trimming and J lost 4 bases, with 9 bases between them.

This clonotype was counted a few times. This chain links TRBV10-3 with TRBJ2-2; D is unclear. Germline V gives CDR1 ENHRY, CDR2 SYGVKD. V lost 0 bases, J lost 2 bases, and 7 bases lay in between. The CDR3 is 15 amino acids. This chain's CDR3 is CAISESSQNTGELFF. The CDR3 nucleotides are TGTGCCATCAGTGAGTCGAGTCAAAACACCGGGGAGCTGTTTTTT.

The chain employs TRBV6-6 and TRBJ2-2; D is ambiguous. Germline V gene lookup returns CDR1 MNHNY and CDR2 SVGAGI (reference sequence). The V and J ends lost 7 bases and 2 bases respectively, with 14 bases between them. The CDR3 runs 15 residues. CDR3 in amino acids: CASILGRVNTGELFF. For the CDR3, the DNA is TGTGCCAGCATCCTTGGCCGGGTAAACACCGGGGAGCTGTTTTTT.

J is TRBJ1-2 and V is TRBV15, with TRBD1 as a possible D gene (5 bases). The germline V gene has CDR1 LNHNV and CDR2 YYDKDF (reference sequence). V was trimmed by 4 bases and J by 5 bases, leaving 11 bases between them. This CDR3 is 13 amino acids long. The CDR3 DNA reads as TGTGCCACCAGCACCCGGGGCGGGTATGGCTACACCTTC. This translates into CATSTRGGYGYTF.

Concerning this clonotype: Given a much more abundant clone one base away, this may be a read error. This chain uses TRBV7-2 with TRBJ2-3; D gene ambiguous. The ends were cut back, 4 bases at V and 2 bases at J, with 16 bases in the middle. Germline V gives CDR1 SGHTA, CDR2 FQGNSA. The CDR3 contains 16 residues. DNA of the CDR3: TGTGCCAGCAGCTCTCAACCCGGGTTTTTCACAGATACGCAGTATTTT. Protein: CASSSQPGFFTDTQYF.

This clonotype was found many times. The V gene is TRBV7-9, the J gene TRBJ1-4; 9 bases align to TRBD1. V shed 5 bases, J shed 6 bases, and the junction held 4 bases outside the gene matches. CDR1 is SEHNR and CDR2 is FQNEAQ in the germline V gene (reference sequence). The CDR3 spans 14 residues. This CDR3 reads CASSRRDRDEKLFF. CDR3 DNA sequence: TGTGCCAGCAGCCGCCGGGACAGGGATGAAAAACTGTTTTTT.

The chain has TRBV6-6 and TRBJ2-7, with TRBD1 matching over 11 bases. The CDR3 consists of 19 residues. The V segment lost 2 bases and the J segment 5 bases; nucleotides outside the gene matches: 17. In germline, CDR1 is MNHNY, CDR2 SVGAGI (reference sequence). CDR3 protein: CASSYPPGGTGTGGDEQYF. The CDR3 DNA sequence: TGTGCCAGCAGTTACCCCCCAGGGGGCACCGGGACAGGGGGTGACGAGCAGTACTTC.

V is TRBV13 and J is TRBJ1-1; TRBD1 matches at 8 bases. Germline V gene data show CDR1 as PRHDT and CDR2 as FYEKMQ (reference sequence). CDR3 length: 14 amino acids. V dropped 4 bases and J dropped 5; count of bases not matched to a gene: 6. The CDR3 loop is CASSSETGGTEAFF. In nucleotides, the CDR3 is TGTGCCAGCAGCTCAGAAACAGGGGGAACTGAAGCTTTCTTT. The entire variable domain, with the rest obtained from reference TRBV13 and TRBJ1-1, is as follows: AAGVIQSPRHLIKEKRETATLKCYPIPRHDTVYWYQQGPGQDPQFLISFYEKMQSDKGSIPDRFSAQQFSDYHSELNMSSLELGDSALYFCASSSETGGTEAFFGQGTRLTVV.

The chain recombines TRBV10-2 with TRBJ2-3, with 9 bases lining up with TRBD2. Germline V gives CDR1 WSHSY, CDR2 SAAADI. V shed 3 bases, J shed 5 bases, and the junction held 6 bases outside the gene matches. The CDR3 has 15 residues. The CDR3 DNA follows: TGCGCCAGCAGTGACGCGGGGGGGGGTGGAGATACGCAGTATTTT. Its translation: CASSDAGGGGDTQYF.

Ten or more counts support this clonotype. The chain is built from TRBV6-1 and TRBJ2-3; 10 nucleotides align to TRBD2. This CDR3 region has 18 residues. The germline V gene has CDR1 MNHNS and CDR2 SASEGT. After removal of 6 bases from V and 0 bases from J, the junction contained 12 bases not matched to a gene. The CDR3 nucleotides read TGTGCCAGCAGGAAGGAAATAGCGGGGGGCCTTAGCACAGATACGCAGTATTTT. This encodes CASRKEIAGGLSTDTQYF.

The rearrangement uses TRBV5-4 and TRBJ1-6; 10 bases are shared with TRBD1. Germline V gives CDR1 SGHNT, CDR2 YYREEE (reference sequence). This CDR3 is 16 amino acids long. Trimming removed 4 bases from V and 7 bases from J; junction bases left unmatched: 8. The CDR3 nucleotides read TGTGCCAGCAGCCACCTTTTGGGACAGGGGAATTCACCCCTCCACTTT. This translates into CASSHLLGQGNSPLHF.

Only one count was recorded for this clonotype. CDR3 DNA sequence: TGTGCCAGCAGCCCCCGTGAGGGTAGCGGGGGCACAGATACGCAGTATTTT. It specifies CASSPREGSGGTDTQYF. This chain joins TRBV7-4 and TRBJ2-3; 8 bases agree with TRBD2. J gave up 1 base and V 5 bases, and 11 bases lay outside the gene matches. This CDR3 contains 17 residues. The germline V gene has CDR1 SGHVT and CDR2 SQSDAQ.